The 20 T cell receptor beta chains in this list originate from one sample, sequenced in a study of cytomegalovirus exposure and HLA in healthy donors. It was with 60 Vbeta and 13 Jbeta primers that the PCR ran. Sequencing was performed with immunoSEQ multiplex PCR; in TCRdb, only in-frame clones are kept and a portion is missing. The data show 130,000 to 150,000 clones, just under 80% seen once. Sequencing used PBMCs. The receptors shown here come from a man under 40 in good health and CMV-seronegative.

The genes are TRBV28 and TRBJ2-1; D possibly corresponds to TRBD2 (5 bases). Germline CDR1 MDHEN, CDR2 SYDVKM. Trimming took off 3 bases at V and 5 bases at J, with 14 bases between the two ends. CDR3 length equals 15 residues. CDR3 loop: CASSLKATGNNEQFF. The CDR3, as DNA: TGTGCCAGCAGTTTGAAAGCGACGGGGAACAATGAGCAGTTCTTC.

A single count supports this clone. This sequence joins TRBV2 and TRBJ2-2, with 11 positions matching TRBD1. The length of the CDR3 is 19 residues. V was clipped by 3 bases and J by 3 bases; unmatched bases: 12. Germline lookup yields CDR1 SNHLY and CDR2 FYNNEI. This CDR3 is CASSDSGTGGLGDTGELFF. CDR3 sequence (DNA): TGTGCCAGCAGTGATTCCGGGACAGGGGGATTGGGGGACACCGGGGAGCTGTTTTTT.

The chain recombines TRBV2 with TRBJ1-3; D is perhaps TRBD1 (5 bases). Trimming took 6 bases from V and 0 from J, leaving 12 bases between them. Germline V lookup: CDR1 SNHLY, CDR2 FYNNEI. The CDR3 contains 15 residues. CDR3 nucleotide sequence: TGTGCCAGCAGGCGGAGGGACGGCTCTGGAAACACCATATATTTT. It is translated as CASRRRDGSGNTIYF.

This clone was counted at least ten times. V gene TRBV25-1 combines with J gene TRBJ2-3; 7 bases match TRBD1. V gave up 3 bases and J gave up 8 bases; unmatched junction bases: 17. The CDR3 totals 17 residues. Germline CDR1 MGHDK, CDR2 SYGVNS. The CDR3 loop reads CASSETLTGQLKGTQYF. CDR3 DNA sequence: TGTGCCAGCAGTGAGACGCTGACGGGACAGCTTAAGGGTACGCAGTATTTT.

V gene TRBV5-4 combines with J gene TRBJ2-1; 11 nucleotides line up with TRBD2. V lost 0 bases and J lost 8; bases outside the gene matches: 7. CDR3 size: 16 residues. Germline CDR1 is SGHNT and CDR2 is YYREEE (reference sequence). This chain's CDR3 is CASSLELAGDPDEQFF. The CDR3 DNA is TGTGCCAGCAGCTTGGAACTAGCGGGAGATCCTGATGAGCAGTTCTTC. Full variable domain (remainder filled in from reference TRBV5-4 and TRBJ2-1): ETGVTQSPTHLIKTRGQQVTLRCSSQSGHNTVSWYQQALGQGPQFIFQYYREEENGRGNFPPRFSGLQFPNYSSELNVNALELDDSALYLCASSLELAGDPDEQFFGPGTRLTVL.

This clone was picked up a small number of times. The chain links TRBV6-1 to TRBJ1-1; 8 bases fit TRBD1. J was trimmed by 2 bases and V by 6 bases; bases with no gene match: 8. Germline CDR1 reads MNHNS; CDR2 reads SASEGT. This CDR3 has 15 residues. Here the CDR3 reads CASSRGQAQNTEAFF. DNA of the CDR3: TGTGCCAGCAGCCGGGGACAGGCGCAAAACACTGAAGCTTTCTTT.

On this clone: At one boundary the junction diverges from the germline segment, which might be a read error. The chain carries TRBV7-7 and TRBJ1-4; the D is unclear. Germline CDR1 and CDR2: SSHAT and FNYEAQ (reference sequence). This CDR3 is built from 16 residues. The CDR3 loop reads CASSLNPGATNEKLFF. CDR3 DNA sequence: TGTGCTAGCAGCCTCAACCCAGGTGCAACTAATGAAAAACTGTTTTTT.

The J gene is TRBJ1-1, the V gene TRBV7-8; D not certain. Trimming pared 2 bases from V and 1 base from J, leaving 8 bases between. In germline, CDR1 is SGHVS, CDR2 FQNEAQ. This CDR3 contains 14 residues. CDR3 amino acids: CASSLRPGNTEAFF. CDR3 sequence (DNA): TGTGCCAGCAGCTTACGTCCCGGGAACACTGAAGCTTTCTTT.

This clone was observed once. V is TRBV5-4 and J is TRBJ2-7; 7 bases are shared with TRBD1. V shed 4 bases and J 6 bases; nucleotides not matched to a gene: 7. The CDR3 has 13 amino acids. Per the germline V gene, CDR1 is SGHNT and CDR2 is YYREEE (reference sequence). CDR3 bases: TGTGCCAGCAGCGAACGGACAGGACGCGAGCAGTACTTC. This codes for CASSERTGREQYF.

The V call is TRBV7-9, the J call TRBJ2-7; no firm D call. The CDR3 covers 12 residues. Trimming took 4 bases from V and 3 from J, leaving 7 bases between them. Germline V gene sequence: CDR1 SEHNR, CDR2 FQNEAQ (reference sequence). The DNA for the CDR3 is TGTGCCAGCAGCTCGAACAGCTACGAGCAGTACTTC. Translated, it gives CASSSNSYEQYF.

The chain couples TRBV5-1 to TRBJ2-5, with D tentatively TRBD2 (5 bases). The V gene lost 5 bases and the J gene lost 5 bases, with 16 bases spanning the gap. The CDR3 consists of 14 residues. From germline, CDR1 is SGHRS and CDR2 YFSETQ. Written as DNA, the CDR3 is TGCGCCAGCAGTCTCGACGGGGTCGACGAGACCCAGTACTTC. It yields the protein CASSLDGVDETQYF. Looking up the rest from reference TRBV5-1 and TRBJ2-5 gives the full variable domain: KAGVTQTPRYLIKTRGQQVTLSCSPISGHRSVSWYQQTPGQGLQFLFEYFSETQRNKGNFPGRFSGRQFSNSRSEMNVSTLELGDSALYLCASSLDGVDETQYFGPGTRLLVL.

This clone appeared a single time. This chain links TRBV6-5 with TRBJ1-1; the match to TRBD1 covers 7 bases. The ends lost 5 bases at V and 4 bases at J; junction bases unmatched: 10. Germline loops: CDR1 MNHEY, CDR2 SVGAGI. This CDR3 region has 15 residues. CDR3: CASSRGFTGATEAFF. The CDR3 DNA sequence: TGTGCCAGCAGTCGAGGGTTCACAGGGGCCACTGAAGCTTTCTTT.

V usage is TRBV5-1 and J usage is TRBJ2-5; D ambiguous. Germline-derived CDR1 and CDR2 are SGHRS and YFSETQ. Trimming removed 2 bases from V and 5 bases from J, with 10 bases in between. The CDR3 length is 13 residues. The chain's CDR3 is CASSLGFSETQYF. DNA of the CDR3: TGCGCCAGCAGCTTAGGTTTTAGCGAGACCCAGTACTTC. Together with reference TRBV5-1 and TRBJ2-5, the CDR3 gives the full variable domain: KAGVTQTPRYLIKTRGQQVTLSCSPISGHRSVSWYQQTPGQGLQFLFEYFSETQRNKGNFPGRFSGRQFSNSRSEMNVSTLELGDSALYLCASSLGFSETQYFGPGTRLLVL.

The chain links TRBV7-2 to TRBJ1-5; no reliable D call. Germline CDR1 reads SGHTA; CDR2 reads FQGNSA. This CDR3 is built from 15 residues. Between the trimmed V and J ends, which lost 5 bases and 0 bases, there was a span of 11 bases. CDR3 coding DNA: TGTGCCAGCAGCCCAAAATCGGGTAGCAATCAGCCCCAGCATTTT. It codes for CASSPKSGSNQPQHF.

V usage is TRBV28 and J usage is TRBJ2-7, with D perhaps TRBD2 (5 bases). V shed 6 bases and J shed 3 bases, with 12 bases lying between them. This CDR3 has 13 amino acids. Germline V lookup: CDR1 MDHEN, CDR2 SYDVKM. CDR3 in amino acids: CASSPPSFYEQYF. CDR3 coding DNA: TGTGCCAGCAGCCCCCCTAGCTTCTACGAGCAGTACTTC.

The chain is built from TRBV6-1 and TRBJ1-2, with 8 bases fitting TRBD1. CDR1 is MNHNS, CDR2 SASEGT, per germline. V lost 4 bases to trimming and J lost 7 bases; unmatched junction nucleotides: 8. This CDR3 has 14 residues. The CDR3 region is CASSASDRGGGYTF. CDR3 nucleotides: TGTGCCAGCAGTGCGTCTGACAGGGGCGGTGGCTACACCTTC.

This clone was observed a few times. CDR3 sequence: CASSLPDRLTEAFF. The CDR3 bases are TGTGCCAGCAGCTTACCCGACAGGTTAACTGAAGCTTTCTTT. The chain links TRBV7-9 to TRBJ1-1; a weak D match, TRBD1 (6 bases). This CDR3 has 14 residues. In germline, CDR1 is SEHNR, CDR2 FQNEAQ (reference sequence). The V and J ends lost 2 bases and 5 bases respectively, with 12 bases between them. The entire variable domain, with the rest obtained from reference TRBV7-9 and TRBJ1-1, is as follows: DTGVSQNPRHKITKRGQNVTFRCDPISEHNRLYWYRQTLGQGPEFLTYFQNEAQLEKSRLLSDRFSAERPKGSFSTLEIQRTEQGDSAMYLCASSLPDRLTEAFFGQGTRLTVV.

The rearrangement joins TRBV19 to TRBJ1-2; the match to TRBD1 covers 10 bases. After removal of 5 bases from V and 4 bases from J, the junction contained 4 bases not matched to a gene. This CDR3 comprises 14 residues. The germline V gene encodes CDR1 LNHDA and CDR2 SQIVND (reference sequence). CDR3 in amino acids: CASSSRQGAYGYTF. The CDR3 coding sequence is TGTGCCAGTAGTTCAAGACAGGGGGCCTATGGCTACACCTTC.

CDR3 bases: TGTGCCAGTAGTACCCGACAGGCTGGAAACACCATATATTTT. It yields the protein CASSTRQAGNTIYF. The chain is built from TRBV19 and TRBJ1-3, with D possibly being TRBD1 (6 bases). V lost 4 bases and J 2 bases, leaving 9 bases between the germline ends. The CDR3 spans 14 residues. Germline CDR1 LNHDA, CDR2 SQIVND (reference sequence).

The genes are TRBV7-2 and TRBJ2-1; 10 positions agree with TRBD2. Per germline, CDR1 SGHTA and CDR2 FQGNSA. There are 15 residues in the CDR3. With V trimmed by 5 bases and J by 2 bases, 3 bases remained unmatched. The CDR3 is CASSRSGRAYNEQFF. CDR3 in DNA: TGTGCCAGCAGCCGGAGCGGGAGGGCCTACAATGAGCAGTTCTTC.